A single sample is the source of the 22 T cell receptor beta chains below, sequenced in a study of T cell responses to AZD1222 COVID-19 vaccine. Sequencing used immunoSEQ multiplex PCR; TCRdb keeps in-frame clones, though not all of them. Here the sample spans approximately 100,000 clones, approximately 87% being singletons. The sequenced sample was peripheral blood, obtained on day 0 of AZD1222 vaccination. These receptors were obtained from an adult in good health.

The chain recombines TRBV27 with TRBJ2-7; possibly TRBD2 for D (6 bases). V lost 0 bases, J lost 3 bases, and 9 bases lay in between. CDR1 and CDR2 (germline): MNHEY, SMNVEV (reference sequence). There are 14 residues in the CDR3. CDR3 coding DNA: TGTGCCAGCAGTTTATCACGGGGGTTCTACGAGCAGTACTTC. Translation: CASSLSRGFYEQYF.

V and J are TRBV5-4 and TRBJ1-6; D not certain. The CDR3 is 16 amino acids. Trimming took off 4 bases at V and 6 bases at J, with 17 bases between the two ends. Germline V CDR1 and CDR2: SGHNT, YYREEE (reference sequence). CDR3 loop: CASSAGPGEGNSPLHF. Written as DNA, the CDR3 is TGTGCCAGCAGCGCCGGGCCCGGAGAGGGTAATTCACCCCTCCACTTT. The full variable domain, its missing parts supplied by reference TRBV5-4 and TRBJ1-6, is ETGVTQSPTHLIKTRGQQVTLRCSSQSGHNTVSWYQQALGQGPQFIFQYYREEENGRGNFPPRFSGLQFPNYSSELNVNALELDDSALYLCASSAGPGEGNSPLHFGNGTRLTVT.

In this sample, this clone turned up once. The chain couples TRBV28 to TRBJ1-1; 7 positions agree with TRBD1. Trimming at V came to 7 bases and at J to 9 bases, leaving 5 bases not matched to a gene. The CDR3 is 11 amino acids. Germline V gene data show CDR1 as MDHEN and CDR2 as SYDVKM. CDR3 region: CASTSDRKAFF. The CDR3 DNA reads TGTGCCAGCACCTCGGACAGGAAAGCTTTCTTT.

The V call is TRBV28, the J call TRBJ1-4, with 7 bases aligning to TRBD1. V was clipped by 4 bases and J by 3 bases; unmatched bases: 8. The CDR3 runs to 16 residues. Germline V gene data show CDR1 as MDHEN and CDR2 as SYDVKM. The CDR3 bases are TGTGCCAGCAGTTCTCGGGACAGCTTATCTAATGAAAAACTGTTTTTT. Translation: CASSSRDSLSNEKLFF.

CDR3 loop: CASSFGADQPQHF. The DNA for the CDR3 is TGTGCCAGCAGCTTCGGGGCCGATCAGCCCCAGCATTTT. The V gene is TRBV5-8, the J gene TRBJ1-5; D perhaps matches TRBD1 (5 bases). Looked up from germline, CDR1 is SGHTS and CDR2 is YDEGEE. V shed 2 bases and J shed 5 bases, with 8 bases lying between them. The CDR3 is 13 amino acids.

As for this clone: One junction end disagrees with the germline gene, perhaps due to a read error. This chain connects TRBV7-7 to TRBJ2-2; 13 bases are a match to TRBD2. The CDR3 is 16 amino acids. Germline-derived CDR1 and CDR2 are SSHAT and FNYEAQ (reference sequence). The CDR3, as DNA: TGTGCTAGCAGCCGCGGACTAGCGGGGGTCACCGGGGAGCTGTTTTTT. It translates to CASSRGLAGVTGELFF. The full variable domain, completed using reference TRBV7-7 and TRBJ2-2, is GAGVSQSPRYKVTKRGQDVTLRCDPISSHATLYWYQQALGQGPEFLTYFNYEAQPDKSGLPSDRFSAERPEGSISTLTIQRTEQRDSAMYRCASSRGLAGVTGELFFGEGSRLTVL.

CDR3 sequence: CASSLGQGYTGELFF. The CDR3 nucleotides read TGTGCCAGCAGTTTGGGACAGGGGTACACCGGGGAGCTGTTTTTT. This chain connects TRBV6-2 or TRBV6-3 to TRBJ2-2; 10 bases fit TRBD1. This CDR3 region has 15 residues. The trim removed 4 bases at V and 3 bases at J, leaving 2 bases unmatched. Germline V gives CDR1 MNHEY, CDR2 SVGEGT.

The V and J genes are TRBV7-9 and TRBJ1-4, with 8 nucleotides matching TRBD1. Per the germline V gene, CDR1 is SEHNR and CDR2 is FQNEAQ (reference sequence). V lost 5 bases, J lost 7 bases, and 6 bases stayed unmatched. CDR3 length: 14 amino acids. The chain's CDR3 is CASSRTGSFEKLFF. The DNA for the CDR3 is TGTGCCAGCAGCCGGACAGGGTCTTTTGAAAAACTGTTTTTT.

V usage is TRBV4-1 and J usage is TRBJ2-2, with 9 nucleotides matching TRBD1. After removal of 6 bases from V and 2 bases from J, the junction contained 10 bases not matched to a gene. CDR1 and CDR2 from the germline V gene are MGHRA and YSYEKL. The CDR3 totals 17 residues. The CDR3 nucleotides read TGCGCCAGCAGATCAAACCCGGGACAGGGTAACACCGGGGAGCTGTTTTTT. This translates into CASRSNPGQGNTGELFF.

V is TRBV29-1 and J is TRBJ1-6; a possible D gene is TRBD1 (5 bases). V dropped 5 bases and J dropped 7 bases, with 18 bases sitting between them. The length of the CDR3 is 15 residues. Germline loops: CDR1 SQVTM, CDR2 ANQGSEA. CDR3 bases: TGCAGCGTTCGGGTCAGGGCAGGTGACAATTCACCCCTCCACTTT. Translated: CSVRVRAGDNSPLHF.

This chain joins TRBV28 and TRBJ1-6; D call uncertain. V was trimmed by 3 bases and J by 5 bases, leaving 14 bases between them. This CDR3 has 16 residues. Germline CDR1 MDHEN, CDR2 SYDVKM. For the CDR3, the DNA is TGTGCCAGCAGTTTCAGGAGTCCGGGGAATAATTCACCCCTCCACTTT. This gives the protein CASSFRSPGNNSPLHF.

The rearrangement joins TRBV10-3 to TRBJ1-2, with D unclear. Trimming removed 6 bases from V and 4 bases from J, with 21 bases in between. Germline values: CDR1 ENHRY, CDR2 SYGVKD. This CDR3 region has 16 residues. The CDR3 coding sequence is TGTGCCATCAGAGAGCCTACCGGGAAACAGCGCTATGGCTACACCTTC. This encodes CAIREPTGKQRYGYTF.

The V call is TRBV3-1 (or the pseudogene TRBV3-2), the J call TRBJ1-3, with D hard to call. V gave up 0 bases and J gave up 4 bases, with 4 bases separating them. This CDR3 comprises 13 residues. CDR1 is LGHDT, CDR2 YNNKEL, per germline (reference sequence). The CDR3 nucleotides read TGTGCCAGCAGCCAAGATGGGGGAAACACCATATATTTT. It translates to CASSQDGGNTIYF.

This chain connects TRBV5-4 to TRBJ2-1; D uncertain. The CDR3 is 12 residues long. V lost 0 bases, J lost 8 bases, and 6 bases lay in between. From germline, CDR1 is SGHNT and CDR2 YYREEE (reference sequence). This CDR3 reads CASSLDGDEQFF. For the CDR3, the DNA is TGTGCCAGCAGCTTGGACGGTGATGAGCAGTTCTTC.

The genes are TRBV7-8 and TRBJ1-1; maybe TRBD1 (6 bases). This CDR3 is 12 amino acids long. Germline V CDR1 and CDR2: SGHVS, FQNEAQ. V was clipped by 5 bases and J by 8 bases, with 12 bases between them. The DNA of the CDR3 is TGTGCCAGCAGCCTACCAGACAGGGAAGCTTTCTTT. This translates into CASSLPDREAFF.

The chain has TRBV27 and TRBJ1-6; D is unclear. The V gene's germline CDR1 is MNHEY and CDR2 SMNVEV (reference sequence). This CDR3 has 19 amino acids. The V end lost 4 bases, the J end lost 6 bases, and 25 bases lay between the germline ends. DNA of the CDR3: TGTGCCAGCAGTTCCTCCCCTCCTACAGAGCCGGGAAGTAATTCACCCCTCCACTTT. This translates into CASSSSPPTEPGSNSPLHF.

This sequence joins TRBV3-1 (or the pseudogene TRBV3-2) and TRBJ1-6, with D tentatively TRBD1 (5 bases). Trimming removed 6 bases from V and 7 bases from J, with 13 bases in between. This CDR3 spans 14 amino acids. CDR1 is LGHDT, CDR2 YNNKEL, per germline (reference sequence). Here the CDR3 DNA reads TGTGCCAGCAGGCCAGGGAACCTGAATTCACCCCTCCACTTT. It yields the protein CASRPGNLNSPLHF.

The rearrangement joins TRBV18 to TRBJ1-3; D is ambiguous. Per germline, CDR1 KGHSH and CDR2 LQKENI. The V gene lost 1 base and the J gene lost 2 bases, with 15 bases spanning the gap. The CDR3 is made up of 17 amino acids. CDR3 bases: TGTGCCAGCTCACCACTCTCACAAGGAGGGACTGGAAACACCATATATTTT. It codes for CASSPLSQGGTGNTIYF.

This clone was counted only a few times. The chain carries TRBV27 and TRBJ1-6; no reliable D call. Trimming shortened V by 3 bases and J by 7 bases, and 4 bases separated the two germline ends. The length of the CDR3 is 12 residues. Germline V gene sequence: CDR1 MNHEY, CDR2 SMNVEV (reference sequence). CDR3 sequence reads: CASSLTNSPLHF. The CDR3 coding sequence is TGTGCCAGCAGTTTGACGAATTCACCCCTCCACTTT.

This sequence joins TRBV7-2 and TRBJ2-2; D is unclear. Trimming removed 5 bases from V and 1 base from J, with 5 bases in between. CDR3 length: 13 amino acids. Germline loops: CDR1 SGHTA, CDR2 FQGNSA. CDR3 coding DNA: TGTGCCAGCAGCCCCAAGAACACCGGGGAGCTGTTTTTT. Translation: CASSPKNTGELFF.

In nucleotides, the CDR3 is TGTGCCAGCAGCTTAGGCCAGCCAAACACTGAAGCTTTCTTT. It yields the protein CASSLGQPNTEAFF. The rearrangement links TRBV7-3 to TRBJ1-1, with D uncertain. The CDR3 loop spans 14 amino acids. Germline CDR1 reads SGHTA; CDR2 reads FQGTGA. The ends were cut back, 2 bases at V and 2 bases at J, with 9 bases in the middle.

V gene TRBV19 combines with J gene TRBJ1-5; no definite D call. The CDR3 extends over 13 amino acids. CDR1 LNHDA and CDR2 SQIVND come from the germline V gene (reference sequence). The germline V and J ends were trimmed by 6 bases and 10 bases, with 16 bases remaining between them. CDR3 nucleotide sequence: TGTGCCAGTAGCCCACAAACAGTGTCTCCCCAGCATTTT. Its translation is CASSPQTVSPQHF.